The entry that follows covers one TCR beta chain sequence. The clone's antigen remains unknown. Base qualities were left out, and no much larger clone turns up one base away. According to the germline V gene, CDR1 reads MNHEY and CDR2 reads SVGAGI. Clipping removes 7 bases from V and 5 bases from J, with 9 as the unmatched junction base count. The CDR3, from cysteine to phenylalanine, totals 14 residues. Only CDR3 DNA is held: 42 bases, read in frame from base 1. This record belongs to a study of T cell responses to AZD1222 COVID-19 vaccine (dated by TCRdb to the early 2020s). Describing the broader study: Because spike-specific TCR depth and breadth did not differ between the two schedules, AZD1222 recipients who got a second dose at roughly 4 weeks were pooled with those who got a second dose at roughly 12 weeks. A total of over 230 trial participants underwent TCR sequencing, of whom nearly 210 received two doses of AZD1222 and approximately 25 received two doses of the MenACWY control vaccine. Trial participants were enrolled by age into subgroups of 18-55, 56-69 and 70-plus years, and around 150, 28 and 57 TCR-sequenced participants, respectively, were included in these subgroups. The paper as a whole reports these results and caveats: Participants were mostly white British, with more females than males. The authors suggested clonal diversity may have been underestimated. Reportedly, close to half of the unique spike-specific TCRs recognized epitopes lying outside the regions that are mutated in the B.1.351 and B.1.1.7 variants. CD4 TCRs associated with the vaccine covered the entire spike protein, and the dominant responses were in regions 160-218 and 743-854. The 56-69-year group was small, and its depth increase did not reach significance, likely because of low power. Conclusions about previously exposed vaccinees were limited because only a handful of AZD1222 recipients were SARS-CoV-2 seropositive at baseline. A significant rise in spike-specific TCR breadth and depth was observed after two AZD1222 doses relative to day 0 and relative to MenACWY recipients. Because no day 14 peak-response samples were available, repertoires were characterized only after the peak T cell response.

This sample's time point label indicates: baseline before first vaccination. Vaccinee samples came from UK trials COV001 and COV002, including a single-blind randomized controlled phase 2/3 trial of AZD1222 (ChAdOx1 nCoV-19) in healthy adults. Trial participant PBMC samples were collected at day 0 and day 28 after the second dose for TCRbeta chain sequencing. The CDR3 regions of human TCRbeta chains were analyzed by immunosequencing. The paper's data handling went like this. Repertoire TCRs were checked for matches against a reference library of SARS-CoV-2-specific TCRs that had been generated using the MIRA antigen-specificity platform. Breadth was defined as the fraction of unique TCRs that were SARS-CoV-2-associated. Depth was defined as the fraction of total T cells that were SARS-CoV-2-associated. Using the MIRA data, each spike-specific TCR was assigned both to the spike region to which the TCR was reactive and to a CD4 or CD8 class. Log10-transformed breadth and depth values were compared by one-way ANOVA with Sidak's multiple comparisons tests. Drawn from immuneACCESS, this table holds only the in-frame rearrangements with V and J called that TCRdb kept. Clones are partly lost; checked studies trace under half to an unresolved V gene and leave the rest unexplained. That table is the source of V, J and clone size, and D and trimming were worked out from the DNA. The table for this sample lists roughly 71,000 clones; less than 85% of them were counted only once. The ten largest make up roughly 20% of the sample.

The rearrangement combines TRBV6-5 with TRBJ2-5, and TRBD2 aligns with 8 junction nucleotides. This receptor was obtained from an adult in good health. The sample consisted of peripheral blood, taken on day 0 of AZD1222 vaccination. The CDR3 loop reads CASISRGGRETQYF. The DNA sequence is TGTGCCAGCATCTCCCGGGGGGGCAGGGAGACCCAGTACTTC.